Listed below are T cell receptor delta chains from one sample, sequenced in a study of gamma-delta T cells after stem cell transplantation. TCRdb re-processed the RT-PCR reads using CATT. The table records around 6,500 delta-chain clones, 20% to 25% of them present only once. The specimen was gamma-delta T cells. Receptor source: a human donor. It is not recorded whose cells these are; they may come from a transplant donor. The CDR3 runs from the conserved cysteine through the conserved F or W. The D gene is left open where the match is weak. Clone size, where shown, is once, few, many, or a class for clones that have expanded.

j_call: TRDJ1; d_call: TRDD3; v_call: TRDV2; clone_size: .; cdr3_aa: CACDTVNWGIRGSAPSGTDKLIF; cdr3_nt: TGTGCCTGTGACACCGTCAACTGGGGGATACGCGGGAGTGCACCTTCGGGGACCGATAAACTCATCTTT
j_call: TRDJ1; d_call: .; v_call: TRDV1; clone_size: .; cdr3_aa: CALGDVPLGIYTDKLIF; cdr3_nt: TGTGCTCTTGGGGACGTTCCTCTGGGGATTTACACCGATAAACTCATCTTT
j_call: TRDJ1; d_call: TRDD3; v_call: TRDV2; clone_size: few; cdr3_aa: CACDQWGIRNTDKLIF; cdr3_nt: TGTGCCTGTGATCAATGGGGGATAAGAAACACCGATAAACTCATCTTT
j_call: TRDJ3; d_call: TRDD3; v_call: TRDV2; clone_size: .; cdr3_aa: CACDGFGLTGGLSWDTQQMFF; cdr3_nt: TGTGCCTGTGACGGGTTCGGACTCACTGGGGGCCTCTCCTGGGACACCCAACAGATGTTTTTC
j_call: TRDJ3; d_call: .; v_call: TRDV1; clone_size: .; cdr3_aa: CALGGFPTALGIATWDTRQMFF; cdr3_nt: TGTGCTCTTGGGGGATTTCCTACGGCATTGGGGATAGCCACCTGGGACACCCGACAGATGTTTTTC
j_call: TRDJ1; d_call: TRDD3; v_call: TRDV2; clone_size: medium-sized; cdr3_aa: CACDKLGDTEADKLIF; cdr3_nt: TGTGCCTGTGACAAACTGGGGGATACGGAGGCCGATAAACTCATCTTT
j_call: TRDJ1; d_call: TRDD3; v_call: TRDV1; clone_size: .; cdr3_aa: CALGELPLFRGGYGGTDKLIF; cdr3_nt: TGTGCTCTTGGGGAACTTCCCCTATTCCGTGGGGGATACGGGGGCACCGATAAACTCATCTTT
j_call: TRDJ1; d_call: .; v_call: TRDV2; clone_size: .; cdr3_aa: CACDTVPTNRVGKYDKLIF; cdr3_nt: TGTGCCTGTGACACGGTCCCTACTAATAGAGTGGGGAAATACGATAAACTCATCTTT
j_call: TRDJ1; d_call: TRDD3; v_call: TRDV2; clone_size: few; cdr3_aa: CACDTLITGGYGGLIF; cdr3_nt: TGTGCCTGTGACACGCTCATTACTGGGGGATATGGGGGACTCATCTTT
j_call: TRDJ3; d_call: TRDD3; v_call: TRDV2; clone_size: .; cdr3_aa: CACDTGGGGYALPWDTRQMFF; cdr3_nt: TGTGCCTGTGACACCGGTGGTGGGGGATACGCGTTACCTTGGGACACCCGACAGATGTTTTTC
j_call: TRDJ3; d_call: TRDD3; v_call: TRDV2; clone_size: few; cdr3_aa: CACDRVKHLTGGWDTRQMFF; cdr3_nt: TGTGCCTGTGACAGAGTCAAACATCTAACTGGGGGCTGGGACACCCGACAGATGTTTTTC
j_call: TRDJ1; d_call: .; v_call: TRDV2; clone_size: .; cdr3_aa: CACDTVGTQNTDKLIF; cdr3_nt: TGTGCCTGTGACACCGTGGGGACGCAAAACACCGATAAACTCATCTTT
j_call: TRDJ1; d_call: TRDD3; v_call: TRDV2; clone_size: .; cdr3_aa: CACDSPFTGGTGGTDKLIF; cdr3_nt: TGTGCCTGTGACTCCCCCTTTACTGGGGGAACCGGGGGCACCGATAAACTCATCTTT
j_call: TRDJ1; d_call: .; v_call: TRDV3; clone_size: few; cdr3_aa: CASTLPTPGGSDKLIF; cdr3_nt: TGTGCCTCTACCCTTCCTACTCCTGGGGGATCCGATAAACTCATCTTT
j_call: TRDJ3; d_call: TRDD3; v_call: TRDV2; clone_size: few; cdr3_aa: CACDSTGGWKSWDTRQMFF; cdr3_nt: TGTGCCTGTGATAGTACTGGGGGATGGAAGTCCTGGGACACCCGACAGATGTTTTTC
j_call: TRDJ1; d_call: TRDD3; v_call: TRDV2; clone_size: few; cdr3_aa: CACDTGRWGIQDTDKLIF; cdr3_nt: TGTGCCTGTGACACAGGACGTTGGGGGATACAGGACACCGATAAACTCATCTTT
j_call: TRDJ1; d_call: TRDD3; v_call: TRDV1; clone_size: few; cdr3_aa: CALGPPPGLPSWGIPTYTDKLIF; cdr3_nt: TGTGCTCTTGGGCCCCCGCCGGGCCTTCCTAGCTGGGGGATACCCACGTACACCGATAAACTCATCTTT